The 26 T cell receptor beta chains below all came from one sample that was sequenced in a study of human T cells and chemical hapten exposure (dated by TCRdb to about 2021). The time point label on this specimen signifies: patch test 1, 2 weeks after DPC sensitization. The meaning of the sample's treatment or condition label: therapeutic diphenylcyclopropenone sensitization with weekly scalp DPC. Receptor libraries were prepared by RACE. Sequencing was performed on a NextSeq 500. TCRdb handled the public reads itself, with Q25 trimming in fastp and clone calling in MiXCR, and kept productive beta chains. Every distinct CDR3 protein forms one entry, paired with its most common genes and DNA. The sample profile shows a few hundred thousand distinct CDR3 sequences; nearly 5% of them were found once. Approximately 2.1% of the sample goes to the ten largest clones. The material sequenced was whole blood, taken in connection with sensitization to the hapten diphenylcyclopropenone (DPC). The receptors stem from a woman between 50 and 59 years old with alopecia areata. Some clones in this sample may be carry-over from other donors' samples.

This clonotype was counted a few times. The chain joins TRBV6-1 to TRBJ1-1, with D unclear. CDR3 length equals 15 residues. The germline V gene has CDR1 MNHNS and CDR2 SASEGT. V shed 6 bases and J shed 6 bases, with 20 bases lying between them. The CDR3 bases are TGTGCCAGCAGCGTGGACCCAAGTCGGAGTGCTGAAGCTTTCTTT. Its translation: CASSVDPSRSAEAFF.

The rearrangement uses TRBV9 and TRBJ2-1, with 9 positions matching TRBD2. CDR1 is SGDLS, CDR2 YYNGEE, per germline. V was clipped by 0 bases and J by 7 bases; unmatched bases: 11. The CDR3 totals 17 residues. The CDR3 here is CASSVDGPSGAINEQFF. Written as DNA, the CDR3 is TGTGCCAGCAGCGTAGATGGTCCTAGCGGGGCGATAAATGAGCAGTTCTTC.

This clonotype appeared many times. The CDR3 here is CSVSVPGWRTDTQYF. Written as DNA, the CDR3 is TGCAGTGTCTCGGTACCAGGGTGGCGCACAGATACGCAGTATTTT. The chain uses TRBV20-1 and TRBJ2-3, with TRBD1 as a possible D gene (5 bases). V lost 7 bases to trimming and J lost 1 base, with 18 bases between them. Looked up from germline, CDR1 is DFQATT and CDR2 is SNEGSKA (reference sequence). The CDR3 loop spans 15 amino acids.

The V gene is TRBV29-1, the J gene TRBJ1-4, with 9 bases that match TRBD1. The germline V gene has CDR1 SQVTM and CDR2 ANQGSEA. V lost 7 bases to trimming and J lost 7 bases; unmatched junction nucleotides: 10. This CDR3 comprises 14 residues. The CDR3 region has the DNA TGCAGCGGTCGACAGGGGGACGAGGGTGAAAAACTGTTTTTT. Protein: CSGRQGDEGEKLFF.

This clonotype was seen a few times. The gene calls are TRBV6-2 or TRBV6-3 and TRBJ1-5; TRBD1 matches at 10 bases. Looked up from germline, CDR1 is MNHEY and CDR2 is SVGEGT. Unmatched junction bases numbered 5, after V lost 6 bases and J lost 3 bases. The CDR3 extends over 15 amino acids. This chain's CDR3 is CASSRGQGNNQPQHF. CDR3 nucleotide sequence: TGTGCCAGCAGCCGGGGACAGGGGAACAATCAGCCCCAGCATTTT.

This clonotype was seen ten or more times. The chain combines TRBV4-1 with TRBJ2-1, with D hard to call. The CDR3 spans 15 residues. Trimming cost V 1 base and J 0 bases, with 7 bases left between them. Germline lookup yields CDR1 MGHRA and CDR2 YSYEKL. CDR3 residues: CASSQGAVSYNEQFF. Written as DNA, the CDR3 is TGCGCCAGCAGCCAAGGGGCTGTCTCCTACAATGAGCAGTTCTTC.

This clonotype was seen a few times. V gene TRBV12-3 or TRBV12-4 combines with J gene TRBJ1-1, with TRBD1 matching over 9 bases. J was trimmed by 6 bases and V by 5 bases; bases with no gene match: 7. CDR3 length: 14 amino acids. The CDR3 DNA reads as TGTGCCAGCAGTGCTACAGGGGGCGTAGCTGAAGCTTTCTTT. Protein product: CASSATGGVAEAFF.

This clonotype appeared many times. CDR3: CSARDLRTGHPYYGYTF. DNA of the CDR3: TGCAGTGCTAGAGATCTTCGGACAGGCCACCCATATTATGGCTACACCTTC. V is TRBV20-1 and J is TRBJ1-2; 7 positions match TRBD1. Losses at the gene ends were 0 bases for V and 5 bases for J; bases not matched to a gene: 15. Germline CDR1 DFQATT, CDR2 SNEGSKA (reference sequence). The CDR3 sequence is 17 residues long.

This clonotype has a count of ten or more. The chain joins TRBV24-1 to TRBJ2-1, with D perhaps TRBD2 (6 bases). Germline V gene data show CDR1 as KGHDR and CDR2 as SFDVKD. V lost 3 bases, J lost 8 bases, and 10 bases lay in between. The CDR3 totals 13 residues. The CDR3 loop reads CATSDGGYDEQFF. In DNA form, the CDR3 reads TGTGCCACCAGTGATGGAGGGTACGATGAGCAGTTCTTC.

This clonotype has at least ten counts. This chain links TRBV29-1 with TRBJ2-2; D gene ambiguous. Trimming pared 3 bases from V and 3 bases from J, leaving 8 bases between. Germline lookup yields CDR1 SQVTM and CDR2 ANQGSEA. The CDR3 spans 13 residues. DNA for the CDR3: TGCAGCGTTGACTGGGGATACACCGGGGAGCTGTTTTTT. Translating it yields CSVDWGYTGELFF.

This clonotype was counted at least ten times. This chain links TRBV6-2 or TRBV6-3 with TRBJ1-5; D remains unclear. The CDR3 consists of 15 residues. Germline lookup yields CDR1 MNHEY and CDR2 SVGEGT. Trimming removed 6 bases at V and 2 bases at J, with 14 bases between. The CDR3 here is CASREDGKGNQPQHF. CDR3 sequence (DNA): TGTGCCAGCAGGGAGGATGGGAAGGGCAATCAGCCCCAGCATTTT.

The chain links TRBV11-2 to TRBJ2-7, with TRBD1 matching 9 bases. V dropped 5 bases and J dropped 7; count of bases not matched to a gene: 33. Germline CDR1 SGHAT, CDR2 FQNNGV. This CDR3 spans 22 amino acids. DNA of the CDR3: TGTGCCAGCAGCCGAGACCTGTACAGGGGGCGCTTAGGGCGGGAGCCGCTGCGGGAGCAGTACTTC. Protein: CASSRDLYRGRLGREPLREQYF.

The table lists this clonotype with many counts. The V call is TRBV6-5, the J call TRBJ2-1, with TRBD2 matching over 7 bases. The CDR3 runs 15 residues. V gave up 4 bases and J gave up 8 bases; unmatched junction bases: 11. CDR1 and CDR2 from the germline V gene are MNHEY and SVGAGI. The CDR3 reads CASSLSGGIKDEQFF. DNA of the CDR3: TGTGCCAGCAGTTTATCCGGGGGGATAAAAGATGAGCAGTTCTTC.

The V call is TRBV3-1, the J call TRBJ2-3; unclear D gene. V was cut by 0 bases and J by 0 bases, with 7 bases left in between. Germline V gene sequence: CDR1 LGHDT, CDR2 YNNKEL (reference sequence). This CDR3 has 15 amino acids. The CDR3 coding sequence is TGTGCCAGCAGCCAAGAGGGCGGTAGCACAGATACGCAGTATTTT. It yields the protein CASSQEGGSTDTQYF.

J is TRBJ1-2 and V is TRBV7-9, with D unclear. Germline CDR1 is SEHNR and CDR2 is FQNEAQ (reference sequence). V dropped 4 bases and J dropped 4 bases, with 7 bases sitting between them. The CDR3 is made up of 12 amino acids. Written as DNA, the CDR3 is TGTGCCAGCAGCTCCTCTTCCTATGGCTACACCTTC. Translating gives CASSSSSYGYTF.

This clonotype was observed a handful of times. The chain combines TRBV6-2 or TRBV6-3 with TRBJ2-1; 7 bases are shared with TRBD1. Germline V gene lookup returns CDR1 MNHEY and CDR2 SVGEGT. This CDR3 contains 17 residues. The J segment lost 7 bases and the V segment lost 0 bases, leaving 12 bases of the junction unmatched. CDR3 in amino acids: CASSYSQTGKVVNEQFF. The CDR3 DNA sequence: TGTGCCAGCAGTTACTCCCAGACAGGGAAGGTCGTGAATGAGCAGTTCTTC.

The chain combines TRBV6-1 with TRBJ1-6, with D tentatively TRBD1 (5 bases). Trimming stripped 7 bases from V and 7 bases from J, with 23 bases between. The germline V gene encodes CDR1 MNHNS and CDR2 SASEGT. The CDR3 runs to 17 residues. In nucleotides, the CDR3 is TGTGCCAGCATCGCCATGGGACGACCGGGTCTAAATTCACCCCTCCACTTT. Translated, it gives CASIAMGRPGLNSPLHF.

In this sample, this clonotype turned up many times. The chain has TRBV7-8 and TRBJ2-5; perhaps TRBD2 as D (5 bases). The germline V gene encodes CDR1 SGHVS and CDR2 FQNEAQ. Trimming left V 1 base short and J 5 bases short, with 14 bases between. CDR3 length: 15 residues. The CDR3 protein is CASSLVSGVEETQYF. The CDR3 DNA is TGTGCCAGCAGCTTAGTTTCCGGGGTTGAGGAGACCCAGTACTTC.

In its sample, this clonotype was seen many times. The rearrangement links TRBV2 to TRBJ2-7; D gene unclear. V lost 8 bases and J 4 bases, leaving 9 bases between the germline ends. Per germline, CDR1 SNHLY and CDR2 FYNNEI. This CDR3 has 11 residues. In DNA, the CDR3 is TGTGCCAGCGAAGGAGAGTACGAGCAGTACTTC. Its translation: CASEGEYEQYF.

This clonotype was counted ten times or more. V usage is TRBV7-9 and J usage is TRBJ1-1; 7 bases map to TRBD1. With 9 bases clipped from V and 5 bases from J, the junction kept 9 bases outside the gene matches. This CDR3 is 13 amino acids long. Germline lookup yields CDR1 SEHNR and CDR2 FQNEAQ (reference sequence). CDR3 coding DNA: TGTGCCAGTCTGGAGGGGGCTCTAACTGAAGCTTTCTTT. Translating gives CASLEGALTEAFF.

A few counts support this clonotype. The chain is built from TRBV7-8 and TRBJ1-5; 9 bases fit TRBD1. CDR3 size: 16 residues. V was pared by 5 bases and J by 0 bases, with 5 bases of the junction left unmatched. From germline, CDR1 is SGHVS and CDR2 FQNEAQ. The CDR3 DNA follows: TGTGCCAGCAGCGGGGACAGGGTCCTTAGCAATCAGCCCCAGCATTTT. This translates into CASSGDRVLSNQPQHF.

There are many counts of this clonotype. The V and J genes are TRBV20-1 and TRBJ1-1; no reliable D call. The CDR3 loop spans 11 amino acids. Germline CDR1 is DFQATT and CDR2 is SNEGSKA (reference sequence). V was pared by 3 bases and J by 5 bases, with 7 bases between. CDR3 loop: CSARVITEAFF. The CDR3 DNA follows: TGCAGTGCTAGGGTTATTACTGAAGCTTTCTTT.

This clonotype has at least ten counts. This sequence joins TRBV12-3 or TRBV12-4 and TRBJ2-3; D ambiguous. This CDR3 has 20 residues. V lost 6 bases to trimming and J lost 0 bases, with 28 bases between them. CDR3 protein: CASRGFRRRSPSASTDTQYF. The DNA of the CDR3 is TGTGCCAGCAGGGGGTTTAGACGCCGGTCCCCGTCGGCTAGCACAGATACGCAGTATTTT.

In its sample, this clonotype was seen many times. The chain carries TRBV28 and TRBJ2-2, with 14 bases matching TRBD2. The CDR3 covers 15 residues. The J segment lost 6 bases and the V segment lost 5 bases, leaving 2 bases of the junction unmatched. Germline V gene data show CDR1 as MDHEN and CDR2 as SYDVKM. The DNA of the CDR3 is TGTGCCAGCAGTCCGGGACTAGCGGGAGCCGGGGAGCTGTTTTTT. Protein: CASSPGLAGAGELFF.

This clonotype occurred many times. This sequence joins TRBV7-2 and TRBJ2-1; the D is unclear. There are 15 residues in the CDR3. V gave up 0 bases and J gave up 0 bases, with 6 bases separating them. Germline V gene data show CDR1 as SGHTA and CDR2 as FQGNSA. In DNA, the CDR3 is TGTGCCAGCAGCTTAGCCCAGGCCTCCTACAATGAGCAGTTCTTC. Its protein product is CASSLAQASYNEQFF. Full variable domain (missing parts from reference TRBV7-2 and TRBJ2-1): GAGVSQSPSNKVTEKGKDVELRCDPISGHTALYWYRQSLGQGLEFLIYFQGNSAPDKSGLPSDRFSAERTGGSVSTLTIQRTQQEDSAVYLCASSLAQASYNEQFFGPGTRLTVL.

This clonotype was picked up many times. The chain couples TRBV6-5 to TRBJ1-1, with D perhaps TRBD1 (6 bases). This CDR3 is built from 13 residues. Deletions cut 10 bases from V and 2 bases from J, with 14 bases between. Per the germline V gene, CDR1 is MNHEY and CDR2 is SVGAGI. The CDR3 DNA is TGTGCCACGCACAGGGAAGGCAACACTGAAGCTTTCTTT. It translates to CATHREGNTEAFF.